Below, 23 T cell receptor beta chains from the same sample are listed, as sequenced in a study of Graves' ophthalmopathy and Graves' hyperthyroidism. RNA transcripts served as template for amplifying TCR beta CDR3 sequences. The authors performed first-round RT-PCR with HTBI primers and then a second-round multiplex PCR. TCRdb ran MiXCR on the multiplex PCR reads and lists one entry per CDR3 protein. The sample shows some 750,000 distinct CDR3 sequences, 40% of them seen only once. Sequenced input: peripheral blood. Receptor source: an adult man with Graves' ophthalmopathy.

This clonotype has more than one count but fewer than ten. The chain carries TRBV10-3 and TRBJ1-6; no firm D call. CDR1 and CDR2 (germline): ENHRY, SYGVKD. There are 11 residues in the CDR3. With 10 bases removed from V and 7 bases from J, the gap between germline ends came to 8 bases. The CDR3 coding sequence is TGTGCCAGCACCGAGAATTCACCCCTCCACTTT. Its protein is CASTENSPLHF.

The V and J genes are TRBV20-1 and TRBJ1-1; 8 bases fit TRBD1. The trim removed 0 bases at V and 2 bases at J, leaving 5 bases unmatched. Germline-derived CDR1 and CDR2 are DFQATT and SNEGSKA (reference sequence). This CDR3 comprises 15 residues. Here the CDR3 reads CSARDPGTGNTEAFF. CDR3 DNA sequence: TGCAGTGCTAGAGACCCCGGGACAGGTAACACTGAAGCTTTCTTT.

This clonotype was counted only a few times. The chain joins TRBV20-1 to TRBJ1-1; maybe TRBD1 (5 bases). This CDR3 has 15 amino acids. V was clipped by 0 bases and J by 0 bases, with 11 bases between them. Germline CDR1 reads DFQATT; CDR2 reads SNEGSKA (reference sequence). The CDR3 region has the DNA TGCAGTGCTAGAGATCTGCGGGGGTTGAACACTGAAGCTTTCTTT. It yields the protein CSARDLRGLNTEAFF.

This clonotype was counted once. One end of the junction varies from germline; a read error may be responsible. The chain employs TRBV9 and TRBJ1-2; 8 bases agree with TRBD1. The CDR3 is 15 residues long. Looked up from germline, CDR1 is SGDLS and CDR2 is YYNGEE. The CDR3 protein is CASSGVRQGTRSYIF. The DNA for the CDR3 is TGTGCCAGCAGTGGGGTTCGACAGGGGACTAGAAGCTACATCTTC.

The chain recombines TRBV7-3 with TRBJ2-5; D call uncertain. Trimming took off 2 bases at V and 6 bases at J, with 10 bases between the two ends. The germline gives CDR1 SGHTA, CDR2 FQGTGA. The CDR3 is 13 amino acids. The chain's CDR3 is CASSLLLGKTQYF. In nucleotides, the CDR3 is TGTGCCAGCAGCTTATTACTGGGGAAGACCCAGTACTTC. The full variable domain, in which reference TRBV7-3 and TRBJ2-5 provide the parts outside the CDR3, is GAGVSQTPSNKVTEKGKYVELRCDPISGHTALYWYRQSLGQGPEFLIYFQGTGAADDSGLPNDRFFAVRPEGSVSTLKIQRTERGDSAVYLCASSLLLGKTQYFGPGTRLLVL.

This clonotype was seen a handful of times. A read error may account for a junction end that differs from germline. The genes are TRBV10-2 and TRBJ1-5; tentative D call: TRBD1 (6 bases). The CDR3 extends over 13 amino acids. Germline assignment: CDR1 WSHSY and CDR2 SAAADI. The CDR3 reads CASSERGRQPQHF. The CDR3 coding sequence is TGTGCCAGCAGTGAGCGGGGGCGGCAGCCCCAGCATTTT.

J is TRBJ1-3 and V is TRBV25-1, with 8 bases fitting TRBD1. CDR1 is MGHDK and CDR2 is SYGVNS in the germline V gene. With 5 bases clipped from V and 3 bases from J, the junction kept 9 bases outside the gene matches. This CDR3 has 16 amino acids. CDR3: CASSLRQGARGNTIYF. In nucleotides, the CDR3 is TGTGCCAGCAGTTTACGCCAGGGGGCTCGTGGAAACACCATATATTTT.

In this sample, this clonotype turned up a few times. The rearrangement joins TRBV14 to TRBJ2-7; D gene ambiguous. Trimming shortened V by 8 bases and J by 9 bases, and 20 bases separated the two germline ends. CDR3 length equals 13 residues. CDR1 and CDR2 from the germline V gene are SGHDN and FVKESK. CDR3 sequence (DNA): TGTGCCAGCGGCTCCCACCCGGAGTCTGTGCAGTACTTC. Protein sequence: CASGSHPESVQYF.

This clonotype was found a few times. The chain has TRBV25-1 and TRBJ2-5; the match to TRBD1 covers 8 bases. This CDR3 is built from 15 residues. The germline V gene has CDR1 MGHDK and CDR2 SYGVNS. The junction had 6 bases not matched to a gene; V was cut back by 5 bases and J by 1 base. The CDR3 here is CASSFAGTGQETQYF. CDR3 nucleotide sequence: TGTGCCAGCAGTTTTGCGGGGACAGGCCAAGAGACCCAGTACTTC. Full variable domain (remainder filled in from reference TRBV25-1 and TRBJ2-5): EADIYQTPRYLVIGTGKKITLECSQTMGHDKMYWYQQDPGMELHLIHYSYGVNSTEKGDLSSESTVSRIRTEHFPLTLESARPSHTSQYLCASSFAGTGQETQYFGPGTRLLVL.

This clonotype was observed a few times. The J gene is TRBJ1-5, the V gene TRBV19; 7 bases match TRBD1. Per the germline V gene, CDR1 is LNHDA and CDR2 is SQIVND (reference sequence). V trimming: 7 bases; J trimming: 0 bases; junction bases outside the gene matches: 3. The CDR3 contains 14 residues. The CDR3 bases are TGTGCCAGTAAGACAGGGAGTAGCAATCAGCCCCAGCATTTT. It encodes CASKTGSSNQPQHF.

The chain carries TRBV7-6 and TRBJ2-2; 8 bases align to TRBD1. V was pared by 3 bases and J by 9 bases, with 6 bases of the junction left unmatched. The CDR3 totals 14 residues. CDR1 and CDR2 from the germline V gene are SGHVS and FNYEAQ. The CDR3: CASSFLQGVWELFF. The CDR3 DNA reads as TGTGCCAGCAGCTTCTTACAGGGGGTCTGGGAGCTGTTTTTT.

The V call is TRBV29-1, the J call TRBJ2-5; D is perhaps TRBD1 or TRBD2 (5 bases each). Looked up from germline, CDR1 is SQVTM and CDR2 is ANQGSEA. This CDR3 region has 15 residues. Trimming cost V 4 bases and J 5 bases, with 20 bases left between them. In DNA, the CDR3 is TGCAGCGTTGTTCCGGGGAAAGGGGATGTGGAGACCCAGTACTTC. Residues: CSVVPGKGDVETQYF.

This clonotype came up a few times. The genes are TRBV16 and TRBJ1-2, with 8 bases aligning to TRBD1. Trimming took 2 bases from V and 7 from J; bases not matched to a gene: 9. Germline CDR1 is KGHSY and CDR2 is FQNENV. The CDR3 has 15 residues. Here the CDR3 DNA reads TGTGCCAGCAGCCAAATAGAAGGACAGGGACGTGGCTACACCTTC. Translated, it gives CASSQIEGQGRGYTF.

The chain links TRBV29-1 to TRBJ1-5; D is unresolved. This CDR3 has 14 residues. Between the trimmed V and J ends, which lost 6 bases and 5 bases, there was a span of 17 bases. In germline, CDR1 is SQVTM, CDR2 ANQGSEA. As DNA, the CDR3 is TGCAGCGTCTTCAGTGGCCCGCGCCATCAGCCCCAGCATTTT. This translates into CSVFSGPRHQPQHF.

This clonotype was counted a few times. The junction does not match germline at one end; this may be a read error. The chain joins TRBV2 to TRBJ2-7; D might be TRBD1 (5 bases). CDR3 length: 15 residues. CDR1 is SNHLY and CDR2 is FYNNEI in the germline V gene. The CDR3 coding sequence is TGCGCCAGCAGCCAAGAGTCTAAGGGGTCCTACGAGCAGTACTTC. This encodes CASSQESKGSYEQYF.

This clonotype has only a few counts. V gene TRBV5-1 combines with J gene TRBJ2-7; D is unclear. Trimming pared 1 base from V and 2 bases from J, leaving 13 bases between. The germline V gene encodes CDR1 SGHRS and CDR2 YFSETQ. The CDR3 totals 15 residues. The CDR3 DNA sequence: TGCGCCAGCAGCTTGTACGGTACGGGCGCCTACGAGCAGTACTTC. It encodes CASSLYGTGAYEQYF.

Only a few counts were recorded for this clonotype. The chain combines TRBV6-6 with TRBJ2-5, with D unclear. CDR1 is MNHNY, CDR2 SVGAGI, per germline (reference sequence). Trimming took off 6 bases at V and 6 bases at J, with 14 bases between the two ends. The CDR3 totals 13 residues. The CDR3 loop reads CASSPLSRKTQYF. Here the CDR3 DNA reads TGTGCCAGCAGCCCCCTCTCGAGGAAGACCCAGTACTTC.

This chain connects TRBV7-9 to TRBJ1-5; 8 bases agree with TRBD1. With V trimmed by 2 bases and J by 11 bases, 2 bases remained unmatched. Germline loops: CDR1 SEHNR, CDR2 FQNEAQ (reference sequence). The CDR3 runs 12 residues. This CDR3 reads CASSLSQGAQHF. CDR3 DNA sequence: TGTGCCAGCAGCTTATCACAGGGGGCCCAGCATTTT.

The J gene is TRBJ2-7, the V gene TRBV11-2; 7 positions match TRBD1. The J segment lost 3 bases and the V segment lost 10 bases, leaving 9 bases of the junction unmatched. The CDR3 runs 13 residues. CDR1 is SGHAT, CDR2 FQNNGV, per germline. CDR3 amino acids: CAKTPGQFYEQYF. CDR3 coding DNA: TGTGCCAAAACCCCGGGACAGTTCTACGAGCAGTACTTC.

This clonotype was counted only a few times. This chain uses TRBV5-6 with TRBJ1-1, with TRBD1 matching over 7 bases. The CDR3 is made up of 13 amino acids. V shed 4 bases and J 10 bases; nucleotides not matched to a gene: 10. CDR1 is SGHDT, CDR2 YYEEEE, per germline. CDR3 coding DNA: TGTGCCAGCAGCATAGGGACAGCCATCAGAGCTTTCTTT. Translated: CASSIGTAIRAFF.

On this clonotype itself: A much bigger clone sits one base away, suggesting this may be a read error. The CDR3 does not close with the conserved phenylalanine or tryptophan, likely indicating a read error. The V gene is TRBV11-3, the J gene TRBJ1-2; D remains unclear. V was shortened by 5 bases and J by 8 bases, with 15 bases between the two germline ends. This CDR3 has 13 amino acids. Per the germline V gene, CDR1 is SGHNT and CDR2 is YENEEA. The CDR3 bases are TGTGCCAGCAGCCCCCGATGGGATGAGGGCTACACCTCC. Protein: CASSPRWDEGYTS.

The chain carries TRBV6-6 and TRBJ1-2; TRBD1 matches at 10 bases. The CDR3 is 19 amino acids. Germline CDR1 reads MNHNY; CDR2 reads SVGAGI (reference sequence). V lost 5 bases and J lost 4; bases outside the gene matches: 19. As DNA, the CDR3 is TGTGCCAGCAGTGAAGCTACCGAGGACAGGGGGGTCCGGGGCTATGGCTACACCTTC. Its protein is CASSEATEDRGVRGYGYTF.

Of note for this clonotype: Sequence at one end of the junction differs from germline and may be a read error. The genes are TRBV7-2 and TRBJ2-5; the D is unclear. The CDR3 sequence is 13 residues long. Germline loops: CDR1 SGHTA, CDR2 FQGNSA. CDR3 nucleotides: TGTGCCAGCAGCTTAGCGGACCAAGAGGCCCAGTACTTC. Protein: CASSLADQEAQYF.